These 14 T cell receptor beta chains were all obtained from the same sample, sequenced in a study of shared clonotypes between healthy human individuals. Measured with immunoSEQ multiplex PCR; TCRdb has only the in-frame clones, and not every one. Among about 2.3 million clones listed, approximately 95% were seen once. Sample: naive CD4+ T cells from PBMCs. Subset indicated: CD45RA+ positively selected. Receptors were obtained from a man between 18 and 29 years old in good health. Some clones in this sample may be carry-over from other donors' samples.

This chain joins TRBV6-1 and TRBJ2-3; unclear D gene. V lost 6 bases and J 3 bases, leaving 7 bases between the germline ends. The CDR3 sequence is 12 residues long. Germline V gene sequence: CDR1 MNHNS, CDR2 SASEGT. CDR3 sequence reads: CASRQITDTQYF. The CDR3 nucleotides are TGTGCCAGCAGGCAAATAACAGATACGCAGTATTTT.

The chain joins TRBV5-1 to TRBJ2-1, with 9 nucleotides matching TRBD2. The CDR3 consists of 16 residues. With V trimmed by 0 bases and J by 5 bases, 6 bases remained unmatched. Germline lookup yields CDR1 SGHRS and CDR2 YFSETQ. CDR3 nucleotide sequence: TGCGCCAGCAGCTTGGATGCGACTAGCGGAAACAATGAGCAGTTCTTC. Translating gives CASSLDATSGNNEQFF.

The chain carries TRBV25-1 and TRBJ2-7, with D tentatively TRBD1 or TRBD2 (5 bases each). The germline CDR1 and CDR2 sequences are MGHDK and SYGVNS. V lost 8 bases and J 8 bases, leaving 19 bases between the germline ends. CDR3 length: 13 amino acids. The CDR3 region is CASSEGARGQQYF. The CDR3 region has the DNA TGTGCCAGCTCCGAGGGCGCCCGGGGACAGCAGTACTTC.

The rearrangement uses TRBV10-3 and TRBJ2-7, with D perhaps matching TRBD2 (5 bases). Trimming stripped 10 bases from V and 4 bases from J, with 17 bases between. This CDR3 is built from 13 residues. Germline values: CDR1 ENHRY, CDR2 SYGVKD. The DNA of the CDR3 is TGTGCCACCTCCCCTGGTCCGGGGTACGAGCAGTACTTC. Protein sequence: CATSPGPGYEQYF.

V usage is TRBV9 and J usage is TRBJ1-1; D is possibly TRBD1 (5 bases). Germline lookup yields CDR1 SGDLS and CDR2 YYNGEE. This CDR3 has 14 residues. Trimming cost V 4 bases and J 6 bases, with 16 bases left between them. The CDR3 bases are TGTGCCAGCAGCCCCTCGGGGCAGGCGCCTGAAGCTTTCTTT. It specifies CASSPSGQAPEAFF. The full variable domain, completed using reference TRBV9 and TRBJ1-1, is DSGVTQTPKHLITATGQRVTLRCSPRSGDLSVYWYQQSLDQGLQFLIQYYNGEERAKGNILERFSAQQFPDLHSELNLSSLELGDSALYFCASSPSGQAPEAFFGQGTRLTVV.

The rearrangement uses TRBV5-1 and TRBJ2-2; no clear D. The CDR3 length is 13 residues. CDR1 SGHRS and CDR2 YFSETQ come from the germline V gene. Trimming removed 1 base from V and 7 bases from J, with 8 bases in between. CDR3 sequence: CASSLNSGGELFF. The CDR3 DNA reads as TGCGCCAGCAGCTTGAATTCGGGCGGGGAGCTGTTTTTT.

The CDR3 sequence is CSVATVATNEKLFF. The CDR3 DNA reads as TGCAGCGTGGCAACAGTTGCAACTAATGAAAAACTGTTTTTT. The rearrangement joins TRBV29-1 to TRBJ1-4; no clear D gene. Germline assignment: CDR1 SQVTM and CDR2 ANQGSEA. Between the trimmed V and J ends, which lost 6 bases and 0 bases, there was a span of 11 bases. This CDR3 is built from 14 residues.

V and J are TRBV6-4 and TRBJ2-7; 8 nucleotides match TRBD1. V shed 4 bases and J 2 bases; nucleotides not matched to a gene: 13. This CDR3 has 17 amino acids. Germline-derived CDR1 and CDR2 are MRHNA and SNTAGT. The DNA for the CDR3 is TGTGCCAGCAGTGGGTCGAATGGACAGGGACGGACCTACGAGCAGTACTTC. It specifies CASSGSNGQGRTYEQYF.

This sequence joins TRBV5-1 and TRBJ1-1; D might be TRBD1 (6 bases). The CDR3 totals 14 residues. Germline CDR1 and CDR2: SGHRS and YFSETQ. Trimming took 6 bases from V and 1 from J, leaving 13 bases between them. CDR3 protein: CASTPDRPNTEAFF. The CDR3 nucleotides are TGCGCCAGCACCCCCGACAGGCCGAACACTGAAGCTTTCTTT. Variable domain in full (rest from reference TRBV5-1 and TRBJ1-1): KAGVTQTPRYLIKTRGQQVTLSCSPISGHRSVSWYQQTPGQGLQFLFEYFSETQRNKGNFPGRFSGRQFSNSRSEMNVSTLELGDSALYLCASTPDRPNTEAFFGQGTRLTVV.

The V and J genes are TRBV10-3 and TRBJ2-3; D is unclear. Germline lookup yields CDR1 ENHRY and CDR2 SYGVKD. Trimming took off 0 bases at V and 2 bases at J, with 6 bases between the two ends. This CDR3 comprises 14 residues. This chain's CDR3 is CAISESILTDTQYF. The CDR3 DNA reads TGTGCCATCAGTGAGTCGATCCTCACAGATACGCAGTATTTT.

This clone was seen once. This chain uses TRBV4-1 with TRBJ2-3, with 10 bases identical to TRBD2. V shed 0 bases and J 13 bases; nucleotides not matched to a gene: 4. The CDR3 is 13 residues long. CDR1 is MGHRA and CDR2 is YSYEKL in the germline V gene. The CDR3 nucleotides are TGCGCCAGCAGCCAAGATCGGAGCGGGAGGGAGTATTTT. This codes for CASSQDRSGREYF.

The chain has TRBV18 and TRBJ2-7; TRBD1 or TRBD2 may be the D gene (5 bases each). There are 14 residues in the CDR3. Germline CDR1 reads KGHSH; CDR2 reads LQKENI. Trimming removed 6 bases from V and 4 bases from J, with 16 bases in between. The CDR3 coding sequence is TGTGCCAGCTCCGTCGGGGCGGTCCAGTACGAGCAGTACTTC. Translating gives CASSVGAVQYEQYF.

In the case of this clone: Other DNA sequences in the sample encode the same CDR3. The chain employs TRBV27 and TRBJ2-7; 7 bases are shared with TRBD1. Germline CDR1 and CDR2: MNHEY and SMNVEV (reference sequence). The trim removed 6 bases at V and 5 bases at J, leaving 10 bases unmatched. This CDR3 is built from 14 residues. CDR3 sequence reads: CASSLRGLGDEQYF. Here the CDR3 DNA reads TGTGCCAGCAGCTTGAGGGGGCTCGGGGACGAGCAGTACTTC.

V gene TRBV4-3 combines with J gene TRBJ2-5; D possibly matches TRBD1 or TRBD2 (6 bases each). This CDR3 contains 16 residues. V was trimmed by 0 bases and J by 4 bases, leaving 15 bases between them. Germline V gene lookup returns CDR1 LGHNA and CDR2 YSLEER. The CDR3 DNA reads as TGCGCCAGCAGCCAAGAGGGGTCCGGGGGCCGAGAGACCCAGTACTTC. Protein: CASSQEGSGGRETQYF.